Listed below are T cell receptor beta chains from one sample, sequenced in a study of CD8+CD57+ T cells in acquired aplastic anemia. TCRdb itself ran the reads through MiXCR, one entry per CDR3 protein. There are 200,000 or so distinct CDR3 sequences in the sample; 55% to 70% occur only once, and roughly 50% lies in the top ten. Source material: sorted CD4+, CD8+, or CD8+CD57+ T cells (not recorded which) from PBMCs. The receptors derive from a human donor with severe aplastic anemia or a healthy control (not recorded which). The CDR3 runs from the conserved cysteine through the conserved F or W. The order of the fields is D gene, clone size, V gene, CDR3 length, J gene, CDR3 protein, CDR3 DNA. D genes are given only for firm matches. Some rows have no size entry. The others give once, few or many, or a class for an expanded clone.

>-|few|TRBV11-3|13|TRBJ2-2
CASSPGDTGELFF
TGTGCCAGCAGCCCGGGAGACACCGGGGAGCTGTTTTTT
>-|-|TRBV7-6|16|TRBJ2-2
CASSLGSGSITGELFF
TGTGCCAGCAGCTTAGGATCAGGGTCGATCACCGGGGAGCTGTTTTTT
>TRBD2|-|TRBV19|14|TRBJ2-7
CASSRGLGTYEQYF
TGTGCCAGTAGTAGGGGACTAGGAACTTACGAGCAGTACTTC
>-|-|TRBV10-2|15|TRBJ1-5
CASSESGYRNQPQHF
TGCGCCAGCAGTGAGTCGGGGTATCGGAATCAGCCCCAGCATTTT
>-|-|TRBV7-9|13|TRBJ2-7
CASSLVFLNEQYF
TGTGCCAGCAGCTTAGTTTTTTTGAACGAGCAGTACTTC
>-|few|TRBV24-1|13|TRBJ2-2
CATSRTQTGELFF
TGTGCCACCAGTAGGACCCAGACCGGGGAGCTGTTTTTT
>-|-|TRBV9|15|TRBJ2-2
CASSVGSIADGELFF
TGTGCCAGCAGCGTAGGGAGTATCGCAGACGGGGAGCTGTTTTTT
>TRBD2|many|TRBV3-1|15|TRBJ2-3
CASSPLAGRTDTQYF
TGTGCCAGCAGCCCCCTAGCGGGACGCACAGATACACAGTATTTT
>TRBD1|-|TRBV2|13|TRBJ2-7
CASRPQGAHEQYF
TGTGCCAGCCGCCCACAGGGGGCACACGAGCAGTACTTC
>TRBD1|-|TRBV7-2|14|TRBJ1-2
CASSPGTAHYGYTF
TGTGCCAGCAGTCCCGGGACAGCCCACTATGGCTACACCTTC
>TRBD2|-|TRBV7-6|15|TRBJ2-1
CASSLEAGDNNGQFF
TGTGCCAGCAGCTTAGAAGCGGGAGACAACAATGGGCAGTTCTTC
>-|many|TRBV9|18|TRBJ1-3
CASSVADLPHTPGNTIYF
TGTGCCAGCAGCGTAGCGGACTTACCACACACTCCTGGAAACACCATATATTTT
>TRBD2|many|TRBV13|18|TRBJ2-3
CASSVGALAGGTADTQYF
TGTGCCAGCAGCGTGGGTGCCCTAGCGGGGGGTACTGCAGATACGCAGTATTTT
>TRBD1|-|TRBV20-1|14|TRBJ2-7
CSASKGQGAYEQYF
TGCAGTGCTAGTAAGGGACAGGGGGCCTACGAGCAGTACTTC
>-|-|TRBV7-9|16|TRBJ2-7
CASSALLTNPRYEQYF
TGTGCCAGCAGCGCCTTACTGACAAATCCTCGCTACGAGCAGTACTTC
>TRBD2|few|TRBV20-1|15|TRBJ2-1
CSARTSGGSYNEQFF
TGCAGTGCTAGAACTTCGGGGGGTTCTTACAATGAGCAGTTCTTC
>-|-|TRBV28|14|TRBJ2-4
CASSPSGWSYIQYF
TGTGCCAGCAGTCCCTCAGGGTGGTCGTACATTCAGTACTTC
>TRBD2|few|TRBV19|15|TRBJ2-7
CASSSGTSGSYEQYF
TGTGCCAGTAGTTCCGGGACTAGCGGTTCCTACGAGCAGTACTTC
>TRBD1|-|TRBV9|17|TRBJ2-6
CASSIRDRGLGANVLTF
TGTGCCAGCAGCATCCGGGACAGGGGGCTTGGGGCCAACGTCCTGACTTTC
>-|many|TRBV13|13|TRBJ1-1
CASTYIPNTEAFF
TGTGCCAGCACCTACATACCGAACACTGAAGCTTTCTTT
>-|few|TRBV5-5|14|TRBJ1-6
CASSFGTPNSPLHF
TGTGCCAGCAGCTTCGGGACACCTAATTCACCCCTCCACTTT
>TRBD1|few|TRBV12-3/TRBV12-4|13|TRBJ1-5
CASSLDRNQPQHF
TGTGCCAGCAGTTTGGACAGGAATCAGCCCCAGCATTTT
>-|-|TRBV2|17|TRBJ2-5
CASSPVRVHHRGEIQYF
TGTGCCAGCAGTCCAGTTAGGGTGCACCACCGAGGAGAGATCCAGTACTTC
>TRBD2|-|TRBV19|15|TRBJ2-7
CASSTGDTAGGEQYF
TGTGCCAGTAGTACGGGGGACACCGCGGGGGGCGAGCAGTACTTC
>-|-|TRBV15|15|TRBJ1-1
CATSTLDSMNTEAFF
TGTGCCACCAGCACCCTTGACAGTATGAACACTGAAGCTTTCTTT
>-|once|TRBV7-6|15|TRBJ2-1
CASSSRSSGLNEQFF
TGTGCCAGCAGCTCAAGGTCCAGCGGTTTAAATGAGCAGTTCTTC